This entry features one T cell receptor beta chain sequence. CDR1 is SQVTM and CDR2 is ANQGSEA in the germline V gene. This CDR3 comprises 14 residues. J was trimmed by 5 bases and V by 7 bases; bases with no gene match: 10. These data come from a study of CD8+ T cells in alopecia areata. The treatment was: oral pan-JAK inhibitor, 5-10 mg twice daily. The sorting of PBMCs gave CD4+ and CD8+ T cells. cDNA serving as the sequencing template came from extracted, reverse transcribed RNA. The table came from immunoSEQ multiplex PCR; TCRdb's copy has only in-frame clones and leaves some out. The profile shows about 210,000 clones, more than 45% of them singletons.

This clonotype originated in a human donor with alopecia areata. The rearrangement links TRBV29-1 to TRBJ2-3, with TRBD1 matching over 9 bases. This specimen consisted of CD4+ T cells sorted from blood, obtained at week 4, from a patient treated with tofacitinib. The CDR3 DNA follows: TGCAGCGCAGAACAGGGGGCAGTTGGAGATACGCAGTATTTT. Translating it yields CSAEQGAVGDTQYF.